A selection of T cell receptor beta chains follows, all from one sample in a study of T-cell memory formation after mild COVID-19. TCRdb analysed the 5' RACE reads with MiXCR anew, one entry per CDR3 protein. The sample lists about 240,000 distinct CDR3 sequences; roughly a tenth were seen once. The source material was PBMCs or a T cell subset sorted from them (not recorded which). All receptors derive from a man aged 18-30 years who had mild COVID-19 (a few samples of this study predate the infection). Cell type and time point are not known. Each CDR3 is given with its conserved first and last residue. A D gene is named only where the DNA matches it firmly. Clone size, where shown, is once, few, many, or a class for clones that have expanded.

V	size	D	J	DNA	CDR3
TRBV9	-	-	TRBJ2-3	TGTGCCAGCAGCGTTATGGAGGGCGCAGATACGCAGTATTTT	CASSVMEGADTQYF
TRBV12-3/TRBV12-4	-	-	TRBJ2-1	TGTGCCAGCAGTCCCCGAAACGTCCCTTCCTACAATGAGCAGTTCTTC	CASSPRNVPSYNEQFF
TRBV7-8	few	-	TRBJ2-2	TGTGCCAGCAGCTCCCGGGTCAGGGCGGAAGACCCCACCGGGGAGCTGTTTTTT	CASSSRVRAEDPTGELFF
TRBV4-2	few	-	TRBJ1-6	TGTGCCAGCAGCCAAGGCCAGGGCGATTGGCAAGCTAATTCACCCCTCCACTTT	CASSQGQGDWQANSPLHF
TRBV5-1	few	-	TRBJ1-4	TGCGCCAGCAGCTTGGATGGGGATGTAGGTGAAAAACTGTTTTTT	CASSLDGDVGEKLFF
TRBV19	few	TRBD2	TRBJ2-1	TGTGCCAGCCTGCGGACTAGCGGGTCCTACAATGAGCAGTTCTTC	CASLRTSGSYNEQFF
TRBV5-1	-	TRBD2	TRBJ2-1	TGCGCCAGCAGCCGGGGAGGCGGGGGGAACAATGAGCAGTTCTTC	CASSRGGGGNNEQFF
TRBV20-1	-	TRBD1	TRBJ1-5	TGCAGTGCTAGCAGGGGGCTTAATCTCAATCAGCCCCAGCATTTT	CSASRGLNLNQPQHF
TRBV6-6	-	-	TRBJ1-4	TGTGCCAGCAGTCCGGACATAGGAAAACTGTTTTTT	CASSPDIGKLFF
TRBV6-5	-	-	TRBJ2-1	TGTGCCAGCAGTTACGAGGGGGCCTACAATGAGCAGTTCTTC	CASSYEGAYNEQFF
TRBV5-5	-	-	TRBJ1-2	TGTGCCAGCAGCTTTGGGGAGGGCTACACCTTC	CASSFGEGYTF
TRBV2	many	TRBD1	TRBJ2-3	TGTGCCACCAGCAGGGGGCACGCTAGCACAGATACGCAGTATTTT	CATSRGHASTDTQYF
TRBV18	once	-	TRBJ2-3	TGTGCCAGCTCACCACCTAGGATTTTTAGCACAGATACGCAGTATTTT	CASSPPRIFSTDTQYF
TRBV7-2	many	-	TRBJ2-5	TGTGCCAGCAGCTTAGCGGGGGGGCGGGGGACCCAGTACTTC	CASSLAGGRGTQYF
TRBV7-6	few	-	TRBJ2-1	TGTGCCAGCAGCTTAGAAAGAGGAGGGCTTGACCGGCAGTTCTTC	CASSLERGGLDRQFF
TRBV7-9	-	-	TRBJ1-6	TGTGCCAGCAGCCGTCGGGACGGAAATTCACCCCTCCACTTT	CASSRRDGNSPLHF
TRBV7-3	few	-	TRBJ1-1	TGTGCCAGCAGCTTAAATGGGGTCCGGAACACTGAAGCTTTCTTT	CASSLNGVRNTEAFF